This TCR beta chain comes out of a study of human T cells and chemical hapten exposure. It was the library that attached unique molecular identifiers to individual cDNA molecules. As handled by the study authors: Counts of TCRs in each sample centred on a median of around 96,000 and extended from approximately 25,000 to 650,000. TCRdb processed the 5' RACE reads anew with MiXCR; each CDR3 protein has one entry. For this entry, the V and J calls and clone size follow TCRdb and not the study's own pipeline. Among some 150,000 distinct CDR3 sequences listed, roughly 4.1% were seen once. Extraction yielded total RNA from whole blood (unfractionated). This clonotype has at least ten counts. This sequence was found in a female donor in good health.

The DNA for the CDR3 is TGCGCCAGCAGCCTGCAGGGTTTGGGGACTGAAGCTTTCTTT. Translation gives CASSLQGLGTEAFF. V usage is TRBV5-1 and J usage is TRBJ1-1, with D perhaps matching TRBD1 (5 bases). This CDR3 contains 14 residues. Deletions cut 4 bases from V and 5 bases from J, with 15 bases between. Germline CDR1 is SGHRS and CDR2 is YFSETQ. Looking up the rest from reference TRBV5-1 and TRBJ1-1 gives the full variable domain: KAGVTQTPRYLIKTRGQQVTLSCSPISGHRSVSWYQQTPGQGLQFLFEYFSETQRNKGNFPGRFSGRQFSNSRSEMNVSTLELGDSALYLCASSLQGLGTEAFFGQGTRLTVV.